Following are 18 T cell receptor beta chains from one sample sequenced in a study of blood T cell repertoires in COVID-19. Profiling relied on immunoSEQ multiplex PCR, and the TCRdb table lists in-frame clones only, not all of them. The data hold tens of thousands of clones, with 84% observed a single time. Material for sequencing was peripheral blood. The origin of the receptors is a human donor in a cohort sampled during active COVID-19.

The sample holds one count of this clone. This chain connects TRBV19 to TRBJ2-1; TRBD2 matches 7 bases. Looked up from germline, CDR1 is LNHDA and CDR2 is SQIVND (reference sequence). This CDR3 is 14 amino acids long. The ends lost 7 bases at V and 7 bases at J; junction bases unmatched: 10. As DNA, the CDR3 is TGTGCCAGTATCAACCCTAGCGGTGGGAATGAGCAGTTCTTC. It specifies CASINPSGGNEQFF. Full variable domain (remainder filled in from reference TRBV19 and TRBJ2-1): DGGITQSPKYLFRKEGQNVTLSCEQNLNHDAMYWYRQDPGQGLRLIYYSQIVNDFQKGDIAEGYSVSREKKESFPLTVTSAQKNPTAFYLCASINPSGGNEQFFGPGTRLTVL.

The chain couples TRBV5-4 to TRBJ2-2; the match to TRBD1 covers 9 bases. The CDR3 totals 15 residues. The junction had 4 bases not matched to a gene; V was cut back by 4 bases and J by 3 bases. CDR1 and CDR2 (germline): SGHNT, YYREEE (reference sequence). CDR3 region: CASSPGQGDTGELFF. The CDR3 DNA is TGTGCCAGCAGCCCGGGACAGGGTGACACCGGGGAGCTGTTTTTT.

The CDR3, as DNA: TGTGCCAGCAGACTTCCGGGACAGGGTTCACCCCTCCACTTT. Translated, it gives CASRLPGQGSPLHF. This rearrangement joins TRBV28 to TRBJ1-6; 9 bases agree with TRBD1. Losses at the gene ends were 6 bases for V and 9 bases for J; bases not matched to a gene: 6. This CDR3 spans 14 amino acids. Germline V gives CDR1 MDHEN, CDR2 SYDVKM.

This chain uses TRBV6-5 with TRBJ1-3; 9 bases are a match to TRBD1. CDR3 size: 15 residues. Germline assignment: CDR1 MNHEY and CDR2 SVGAGI. After removal of 6 bases from V and 8 bases from J, the junction contained 11 bases not matched to a gene. Here the CDR3 DNA reads TGTGCCAGCAGCTTACAGGGGGCAAAGGGGGACACCATATATTTT. This codes for CASSLQGAKGDTIYF.

This clone was found a few times. The CDR3 DNA reads as TGCGCCAGCAGCCCGGACTTTCTTGGTGGAAACACCATATATTTT. It codes for CASSPDFLGGNTIYF. The chain employs TRBV5-1 and TRBJ1-3, with D hard to call. The V gene lost 4 bases and the J gene lost 3 bases, with 14 bases spanning the gap. This CDR3 contains 15 residues. Germline CDR1 and CDR2: SGHRS and YFSETQ.

The V call is TRBV18, the J call TRBJ1-1, with D hard to call. Germline V gene sequence: CDR1 KGHSH, CDR2 LQKENI. The CDR3 is made up of 14 amino acids. Trimming left V 1 base short and J 1 base short, with 7 bases between. Here the CDR3 DNA reads TGTGCCAGCTCACCACAGGAGGCGAACACTGAAGCTTTCTTT. It codes for CASSPQEANTEAFF.

V is TRBV28 and J is TRBJ2-7; TRBD1 agrees at 10 bases. The trim removed 7 bases at V and 5 bases at J, leaving 8 bases unmatched. Germline-derived CDR1 and CDR2 are MDHEN and SYDVKM. This CDR3 is built from 14 residues. The CDR3 nucleotides are TGTGCCAGCACTCTCGACAGGGGGCGCAACGAGCAGTACTTC. It is translated as CASTLDRGRNEQYF.

The genes are TRBV27 and TRBJ2-3; 12 nucleotides align to TRBD2. This CDR3 region has 15 residues. Germline CDR1 is MNHEY and CDR2 is SMNVEV (reference sequence). Trimming removed 6 bases from V and 5 bases from J; junction bases left unmatched: 6. In nucleotides, the CDR3 is TGTGCCAGCAGAACTAGCGGGGGGCTTGTAGATACGCAGTATTTT. It yields the protein CASRTSGGLVDTQYF.

The rearrangement joins TRBV30 to TRBJ1-1; D uncertain. The CDR3 loop spans 12 amino acids. Trimming pared 2 bases from V and 1 base from J, leaving 5 bases between. Germline V gene lookup returns CDR1 GTSNPN and CDR2 SVGIG (reference sequence). CDR3 DNA: TGTGCCTGGAGTCCCAGGAACACTGAAGCTTTCTTT. Its protein product is CAWSPRNTEAFF.

V and J are TRBV18 and TRBJ2-5; D possibly corresponds to TRBD2 (5 bases). Germline V gene lookup returns CDR1 KGHSH and CDR2 LQKENI. V was clipped by 0 bases and J by 4 bases, with 9 bases between them. The CDR3 spans 14 residues. As DNA, the CDR3 is TGTGCCAGCTCACCACCGGGAGTCAGAGAGACCCAGTACTTC. Translating it yields CASSPPGVRETQYF.

V gene TRBV15 combines with J gene TRBJ2-7; D gene ambiguous. V dropped 0 bases and J dropped 4 bases, with 10 bases sitting between them. Per germline, CDR1 LNHNV and CDR2 YYDKDF (reference sequence). This CDR3 is built from 14 residues. The CDR3 loop is CATSRDNTVYEQYF. DNA for the CDR3: TGTGCCACCAGCAGAGATAACACAGTATACGAGCAGTACTTC.

This clone was seen once. CDR3 region: CAWSTDSRQPQHF. The CDR3 coding sequence is TGTGCCTGGAGCACGGACAGCCGTCAGCCCCAGCATTTT. The chain combines TRBV30 with TRBJ1-5; possible D gene TRBD1, 6 bases. Trimming pared 3 bases from V and 6 bases from J, leaving 12 bases between. This CDR3 is built from 13 residues. Germline-derived CDR1 and CDR2 are GTSNPN and SVGIG (reference sequence).

CDR3 nucleotides: TGTGCCAGCAGCTTTGGGGACAGGGGTTATGGCTACACCTTC. It codes for CASSFGDRGYGYTF. This rearrangement joins TRBV5-4 to TRBJ1-2; TRBD1 matches at 10 bases. The CDR3 loop spans 14 amino acids. J lost 5 bases, V lost 2 bases, and 3 bases had no gene match. CDR1 is SGHNT, CDR2 YYREEE, per germline (reference sequence).

The table lists this clone with a few counts. The V gene is TRBV18, the J gene TRBJ2-1; D is undetermined. Trimming removed 2 bases at V and 8 bases at J, with 4 bases between. Per the germline V gene, CDR1 is KGHSH and CDR2 is LQKENI. The CDR3 is 11 amino acids. In nucleotides, the CDR3 is TGTGCCAGCTCACCAGGAGATGAGCAGTTCTTC. This translates into CASSPGDEQFF.

This clone has only a few counts. The chain links TRBV19 to TRBJ1-1; the match to TRBD1 covers 10 bases. Germline V lookup: CDR1 LNHDA, CDR2 SQIVND (reference sequence). After removal of 7 bases from V and 4 bases from J, the junction contained 3 bases not matched to a gene. The CDR3 covers 13 residues. CDR3 nucleotides: TGTGCCAGTACGGGACAGGGGCCCACTGAAGCTTTCTTT. Translation: CASTGQGPTEAFF.

CDR3 sequence (DNA): TGTGCCTGGAGCGACAGTTACAATCAGCCCCAGCATTTT. Translating gives CAWSDSYNQPQHF. The chain carries TRBV30 and TRBJ1-5; D is possibly TRBD1 (5 bases). V was trimmed by 3 bases and J by 3 bases, leaving 9 bases between them. Germline V gives CDR1 GTSNPN, CDR2 SVGIG (reference sequence). The CDR3 contains 13 residues.

The genes are TRBV4-1 and TRBJ2-1, with 11 bases matching TRBD2. V dropped 2 bases and J dropped 4; count of bases not matched to a gene: 13. The germline V gene encodes CDR1 MGHRA and CDR2 YSYEKL. CDR3 length: 19 amino acids. CDR3 protein: CASSQPPGAGTSGYNEQFF. The CDR3 nucleotides read TGCGCCAGCAGCCAACCCCCCGGGGCCGGGACTAGCGGTTACAATGAGCAGTTCTTC.

The CDR3 reads CASSLGWDRDYNEQFF. The CDR3 DNA follows: TGCGCCAGCAGCTTGGGTTGGGACAGGGATTACAATGAGCAGTTCTTC. The chain carries TRBV5-1 and TRBJ2-1, with TRBD1 matching 9 bases. Germline CDR1 reads SGHRS; CDR2 reads YFSETQ. J lost 4 bases, V lost 0 bases, and 5 bases had no gene match. This CDR3 is 16 amino acids long. Full variable domain (remainder filled in from reference TRBV5-1 and TRBJ2-1): KAGVTQTPRYLIKTRGQQVTLSCSPISGHRSVSWYQQTPGQGLQFLFEYFSETQRNKGNFPGRFSGRQFSNSRSEMNVSTLELGDSALYLCASSLGWDRDYNEQFFGPGTRLTVL.